This TCR beta chain was sequenced during a study of T cell responses to AZD1222 COVID-19 vaccine. Study-wide points: Across the whole spike, CD4 TCRs peaked at regions 160-218 and 743-854. Unmutated variant regions reportedly attract nearly half of all spike-specific TCRs. Only 6 or 7 people who got AZD1222 tested seropositive at baseline.

Per germline, CDR1 LNHDA and CDR2 SQIVND (reference sequence). V lost 0 bases to trimming and J lost 4 bases, with 12 bases between them. The length of the CDR3 is 15 residues. The repertoire was sequenced with immunoSEQ multiplex PCR; TCRdb's copy has only in-frame clones and lacks some. The sample includes some 170,000 clones, around nine tenths of them seen just once. As regards this clone: Its antigen is currently unknown.

This sequence was found in an adult in good health. The chain is built from TRBV19 and TRBJ1-2; the D is unclear. This material consisted of peripheral blood, taken on day 0 of AZD1222 vaccination. In nucleotides, the CDR3 is TGTGCCAGTAGTATAGATCCTCGGCAGTTCTATGGCTACACCTTC. Its translation: CASSIDPRQFYGYTF.